This TCR beta chain was captured by sequencing in a study of identical twins. Study outcomes and limitations: It was out-of-frame TCR alpha sharing in monozygotic twins that models underestimated.

This clonotype has more than one count but fewer than ten. Antigen specificity is unknown. CDR1 and CDR2 (germline): LNHNV, YYDKDF (reference sequence). The CDR3 runs to 13 residues. TCRdb used MiXCR to reprocess the 5' RACE reads, holding one entry per CDR3 protein. The sample comprises approximately 1.8 million distinct CDR3 sequences, under 35% of which are singletons, and about 0.25% rests with the top ten. The TCR sequence derives from a newborn girl in good health. The sample taken for sequencing was cord blood. This chain joins TRBV15 and TRBJ2-1; D remains ambiguous. The DNA end is a closer match to TRBJ2-7, so the J assignment may be wrong. The DNA of the CDR3 is TGTGCCACCATCCGCGCAGGATACAATGAGCAGTACTTC. It encodes CATIRAGYNEQYF.